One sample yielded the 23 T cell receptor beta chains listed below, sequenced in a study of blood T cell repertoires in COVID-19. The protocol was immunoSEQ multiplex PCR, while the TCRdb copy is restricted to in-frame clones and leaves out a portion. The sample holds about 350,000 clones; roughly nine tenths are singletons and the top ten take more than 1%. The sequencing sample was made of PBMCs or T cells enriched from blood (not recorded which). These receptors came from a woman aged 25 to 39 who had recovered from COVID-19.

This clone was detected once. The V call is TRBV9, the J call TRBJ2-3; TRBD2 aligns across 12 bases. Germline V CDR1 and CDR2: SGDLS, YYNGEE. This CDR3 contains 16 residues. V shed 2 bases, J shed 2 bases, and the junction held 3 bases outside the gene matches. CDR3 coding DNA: TGTGCCAGCAGCGTTGGACTAGCGGGGACCACAGATACGCAGTATTTT. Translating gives CASSVGLAGTTDTQYF.

CDR3 in DNA: TGTGCCAGCAGCTTAGAGGCAGGAGAAAAACTGTTTTTT. This gives the protein CASSLEAGEKLFF. This chain joins TRBV7-9 and TRBJ1-4; D is undetermined. The ends were cut back, 1 base at V and 8 bases at J, with 8 bases in the middle. The germline V gene encodes CDR1 SEHNR and CDR2 FQNEAQ (reference sequence). This CDR3 has 13 residues. Using reference TRBV7-9 and TRBJ1-4 for the parts outside the CDR3, the full variable domain is DTGVSQNPRHKITKRGQNVTFRCDPISEHNRLYWYRQTLGQGPEFLTYFQNEAQLEKSRLLSDRFSAERPKGSFSTLEIQRTEQGDSAMYLCASSLEAGEKLFFGSGTQLSVL.

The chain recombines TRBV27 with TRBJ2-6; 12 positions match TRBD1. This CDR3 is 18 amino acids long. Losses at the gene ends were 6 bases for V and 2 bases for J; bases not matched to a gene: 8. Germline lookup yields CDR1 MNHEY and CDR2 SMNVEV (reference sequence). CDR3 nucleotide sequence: TGTGCCAGCAGAGTTGTGGGACAGGGGGCGACTGGGGCCAACGTCCTGACTTTC. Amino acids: CASRVVGQGATGANVLTF.

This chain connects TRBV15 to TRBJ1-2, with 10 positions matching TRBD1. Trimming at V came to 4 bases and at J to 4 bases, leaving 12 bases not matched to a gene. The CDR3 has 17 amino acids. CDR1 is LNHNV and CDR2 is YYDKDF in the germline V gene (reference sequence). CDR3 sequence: CATSTPGTGVISYGYTF. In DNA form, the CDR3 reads TGTGCCACCAGCACCCCCGGGACAGGGGTGATATCCTATGGCTACACCTTC.

CDR3: CASSPLPWTGGGTGNTIYF. CDR3 DNA: TGTGCCAGCTCACCACTCCCGTGGACAGGAGGAGGTACTGGAAACACCATATATTTT. The chain is built from TRBV18 and TRBJ1-3, with 7 nucleotides matching TRBD1. Per the germline V gene, CDR1 is KGHSH and CDR2 is LQKENI. The trim removed 1 base at V and 2 bases at J, leaving 14 bases unmatched. This CDR3 has 19 amino acids.

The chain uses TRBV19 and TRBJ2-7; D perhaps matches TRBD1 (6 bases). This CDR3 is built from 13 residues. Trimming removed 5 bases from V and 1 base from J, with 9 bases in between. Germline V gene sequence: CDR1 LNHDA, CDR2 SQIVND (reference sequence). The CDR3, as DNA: TGTGCCAGTAGTCCGACAGGATCCTACGAGCAGTACTTC. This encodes CASSPTGSYEQYF. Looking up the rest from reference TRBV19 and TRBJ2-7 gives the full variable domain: DGGITQSPKYLFRKEGQNVTLSCEQNLNHDAMYWYRQDPGQGLRLIYYSQIVNDFQKGDIAEGYSVSREKKESFPLTVTSAQKNPTAFYLCASSPTGSYEQYFGPGTRLTVT.

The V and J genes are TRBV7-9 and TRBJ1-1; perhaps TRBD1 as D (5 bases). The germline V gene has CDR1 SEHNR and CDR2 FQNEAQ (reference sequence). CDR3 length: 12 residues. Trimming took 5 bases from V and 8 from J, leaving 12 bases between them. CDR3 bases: TGTGCCAGCAGCCCAGACGCAGGGGAAGCTTTCTTT. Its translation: CASSPDAGEAFF.

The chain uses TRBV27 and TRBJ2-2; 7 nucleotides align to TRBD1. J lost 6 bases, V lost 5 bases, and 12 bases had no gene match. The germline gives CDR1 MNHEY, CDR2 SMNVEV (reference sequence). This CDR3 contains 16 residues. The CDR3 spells CASSTMDRPRPGELFF. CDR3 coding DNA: TGTGCCAGCAGTACCATGGACAGGCCGAGGCCCGGGGAGCTGTTTTTT.

The CDR3 coding sequence is TGCGCCAGCAGCTTGCCGACTAGCGGGGGCCCAAAAGAGACCCAGTACTTC. Residues: CASSLPTSGGPKETQYF. The chain employs TRBV5-1 and TRBJ2-5; 12 positions match TRBD2. The CDR3 consists of 17 residues. Germline CDR1 is SGHRS and CDR2 is YFSETQ. V was clipped by 1 base and J by 3 bases; unmatched bases: 7.

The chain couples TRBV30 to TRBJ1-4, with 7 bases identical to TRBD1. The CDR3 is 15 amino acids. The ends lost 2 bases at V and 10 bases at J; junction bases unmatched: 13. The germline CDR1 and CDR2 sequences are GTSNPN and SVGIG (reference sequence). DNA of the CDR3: TGTGCCTGGAGTCCTCCCCAGGGGGATACGGGAAAACTGTTTTTT. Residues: CAWSPPQGDTGKLFF.

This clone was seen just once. CDR3: CAWSVSKGRIIDEQFF. The CDR3 DNA sequence: TGTGCCTGGAGTGTTTCGAAGGGGCGCATCATCGATGAGCAGTTCTTC. The chain employs TRBV30 and TRBJ2-1; D is perhaps TRBD1 (5 bases). This CDR3 contains 16 residues. V was clipped by 0 bases and J by 8 bases, with 20 bases between them. Germline V CDR1 and CDR2: GTSNPN, SVGIG (reference sequence).

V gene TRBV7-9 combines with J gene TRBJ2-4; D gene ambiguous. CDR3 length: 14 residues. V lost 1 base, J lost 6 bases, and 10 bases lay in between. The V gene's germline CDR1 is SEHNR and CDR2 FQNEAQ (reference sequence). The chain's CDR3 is CASSLVRSANIQYF. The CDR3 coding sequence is TGTGCCAGCAGCTTAGTCCGCAGTGCAAACATTCAGTACTTC.

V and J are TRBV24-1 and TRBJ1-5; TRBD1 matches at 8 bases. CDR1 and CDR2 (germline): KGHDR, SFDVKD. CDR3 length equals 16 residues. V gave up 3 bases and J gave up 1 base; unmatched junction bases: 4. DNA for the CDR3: TGTGCCACCAGTGATCCCGGACAGGGAAGCAATCAGCCCCAGCATTTT. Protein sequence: CATSDPGQGSNQPQHF.

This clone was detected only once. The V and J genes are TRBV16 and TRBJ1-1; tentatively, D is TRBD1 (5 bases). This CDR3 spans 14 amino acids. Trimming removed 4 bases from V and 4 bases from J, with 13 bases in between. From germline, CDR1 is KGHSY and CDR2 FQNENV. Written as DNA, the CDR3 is TGTGCCAGCAGCCCCGGGGGAGAGGTCACTGAAGCTTTCTTT. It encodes CASSPGGEVTEAFF.

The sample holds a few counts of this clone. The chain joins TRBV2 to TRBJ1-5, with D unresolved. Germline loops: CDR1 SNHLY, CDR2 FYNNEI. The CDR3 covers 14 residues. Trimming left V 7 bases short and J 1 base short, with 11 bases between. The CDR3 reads CASTVGGSNQPQHF. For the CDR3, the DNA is TGTGCCAGCACGGTTGGAGGGAGCAATCAGCCCCAGCATTTT.

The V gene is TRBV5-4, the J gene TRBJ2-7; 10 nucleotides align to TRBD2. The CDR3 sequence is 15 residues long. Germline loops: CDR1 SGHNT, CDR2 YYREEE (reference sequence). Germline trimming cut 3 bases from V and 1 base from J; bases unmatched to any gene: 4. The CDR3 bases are TGTGCCAGCAGCTCTAGCGGGGGCCTTTCCTACGAGCAGTACTTC. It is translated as CASSSSGGLSYEQYF.

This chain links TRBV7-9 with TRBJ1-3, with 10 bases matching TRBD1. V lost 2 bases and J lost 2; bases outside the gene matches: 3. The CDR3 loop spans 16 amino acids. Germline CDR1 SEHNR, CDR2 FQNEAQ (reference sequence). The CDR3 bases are TGTGCCAGCAGCTTAAGGGGACAGGGGACTGGAAACACCATATATTTT. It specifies CASSLRGQGTGNTIYF.

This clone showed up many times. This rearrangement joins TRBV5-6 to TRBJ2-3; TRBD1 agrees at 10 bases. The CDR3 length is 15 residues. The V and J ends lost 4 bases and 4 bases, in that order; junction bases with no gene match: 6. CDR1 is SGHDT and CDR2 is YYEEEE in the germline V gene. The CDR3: CASSTGQGRADTQYF. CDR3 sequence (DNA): TGTGCCAGCAGCACGGGACAGGGGCGGGCAGATACGCAGTATTTT.

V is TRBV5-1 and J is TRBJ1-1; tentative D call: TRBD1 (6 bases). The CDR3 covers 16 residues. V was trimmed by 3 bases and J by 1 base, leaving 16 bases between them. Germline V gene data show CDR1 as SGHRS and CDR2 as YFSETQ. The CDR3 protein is CASSSLRQAGNTEAFF. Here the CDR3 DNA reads TGCGCCAGCAGCTCCCTAAGACAGGCGGGGAACACTGAAGCTTTCTTT. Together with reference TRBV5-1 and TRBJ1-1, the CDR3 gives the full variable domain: KAGVTQTPRYLIKTRGQQVTLSCSPISGHRSVSWYQQTPGQGLQFLFEYFSETQRNKGNFPGRFSGRQFSNSRSEMNVSTLELGDSALYLCASSSLRQAGNTEAFFGQGTRLTVV.

As DNA, the CDR3 is TGTGCCAGCAGCCAAGATCAGGAAGCAGGGGGCTTGAACACTGAAGCTTTCTTT. This encodes CASSQDQEAGGLNTEAFF. V and J are TRBV3-1 (or the pseudogene TRBV3-2) and TRBJ1-1, with 8 bases that match TRBD1. After removal of 0 bases from V and 0 bases from J, the junction contained 9 bases not matched to a gene. Germline CDR1 LGHDT, CDR2 YNNKEL (reference sequence). CDR3 length: 18 residues.

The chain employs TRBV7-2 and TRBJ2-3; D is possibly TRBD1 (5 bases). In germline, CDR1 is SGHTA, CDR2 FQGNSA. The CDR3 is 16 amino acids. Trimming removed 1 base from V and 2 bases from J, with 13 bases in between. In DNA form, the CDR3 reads TGTGCCAGCAGCTTAGAAGGGGTGGGATACACAGATACGCAGTATTTT. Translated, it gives CASSLEGVGYTDTQYF.

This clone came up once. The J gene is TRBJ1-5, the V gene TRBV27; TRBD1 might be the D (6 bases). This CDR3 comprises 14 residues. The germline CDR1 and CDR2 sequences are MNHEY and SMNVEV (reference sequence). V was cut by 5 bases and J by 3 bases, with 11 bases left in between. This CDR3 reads CASSARDNNQPQHF. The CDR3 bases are TGTGCCAGCAGTGCGAGGGACAACAATCAGCCCCAGCATTTT.

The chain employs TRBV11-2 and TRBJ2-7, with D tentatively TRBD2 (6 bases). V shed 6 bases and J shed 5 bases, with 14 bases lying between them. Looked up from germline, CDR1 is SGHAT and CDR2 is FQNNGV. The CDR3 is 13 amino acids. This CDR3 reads CASRSGLRDEQYF. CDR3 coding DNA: TGTGCCAGCAGATCGGGACTTCGCGACGAGCAGTACTTC.